The 3 T cell receptor beta chains in this list originate from one sample, sequenced in a study of regulatory T cells in long-lasting Graves disease. The sample's time point: newly diagnosed GD, antithyroid drugs for less than 3 months. PBMC-derived RNA was used for the TCR library. The TCR beta library used iRepertoire HTBI primers with Arm-PCR amplification of CDR3. From the multiplex PCR reads, TCRdb called clonotypes with MiXCR, one entry per CDR3 protein. The table records about 220,000 distinct CDR3 sequences, approximately 18% of them present only once. The sample also formed part of further work on T cells in Graves' hyperthyroidism and ophthalmopathy.

The source material was peripheral blood mononuclear cells (PBMCs), sampled at new diagnosis, from a patient treated with antithyroid drugs. These receptors were taken from a woman in her 30s with Graves disease.

As to this clonotype: At one of its ends the junction is not consistent with the germline gene, which may arise from a read error. The chain uses TRBV12-3 or TRBV12-4 and TRBJ1-6, with a weak D call TRBD1 (6 bases). The CDR3 length is 14 residues. The CDR3 coding sequence is TGTGCCAGCAGCGGACAGTCTTATAATCCACCCCTCCACTTT. This translates into CASSGQSYNPPLHF.

In its sample, this clonotype was seen many times. J is TRBJ2-1 and V is TRBV3-1; 7 bases fit TRBD2. Germline loops: CDR1 LGHDT, CDR2 YNNKEL (reference sequence). V was clipped by 0 bases and J by 0 bases; unmatched bases: 8. This CDR3 comprises 18 residues. CDR3 nucleotides: TGTGCCAGCAGCCAAGATAGCGGGCTATTGAGCTCCTACAATGAGCAGTTCTTC. Its protein product is CASSQDSGLLSSYNEQFF.

This clonotype was recorded many times. The CDR3 DNA reads TGTGCCAGCAGGGTACAGGATTCTTACGAGCAGTACTTC. This encodes CASRVQDSYEQYF. This chain links TRBV6-1 with TRBJ2-7; D perhaps matches TRBD1 (5 bases). The CDR3 totals 13 residues. Per the germline V gene, CDR1 is MNHNS and CDR2 is SASEGT. Trimming pared 6 bases from V and 4 bases from J, leaving 13 bases between.